This T cell receptor beta chain emerged from a study of blood T cells in healthy people across ages. It was with a sample-barcoded 5' primer and a J-beta primer mix that a second PCR of roughly 6 to 12 cycles was run. TCRdb processed the 5' RACE reads anew with MiXCR; each CDR3 protein has one entry. Of 1.8 million or so distinct CDR3 sequences listed, around 42% are singletons. In germline, CDR1 is LGHNA, CDR2 YNFKEQ. CDR3 length equals 13 residues. V lost 2 bases and J lost 8, with 7 bases in between. Researchers collected approximately 9.5 milliliters of peripheral blood from every single donor. The TCR sequence derives from a human donor in good health. Material: blood. The J gene is TRBJ1-6, the V gene TRBV4-2; no reliable D call. The CDR3 DNA sequence: TGTGCCAGCAGCCAAAACCCCGATTCACCCCTCCACTTT. This codes for CASSQNPDSPLHF.